A selection of T cell receptor beta chains follows, all from one sample in a study of blood T cell repertoires in COVID-19. Libraries were prepared by immunoSEQ multiplex PCR; TCRdb keeps only in-frame clonotypes and omits some of them. This sample has some 230,000 clones, with roughly 80% found just once. The material sequenced was peripheral blood. These receptors were obtained from a woman aged 80 or older with COVID-19, enrolled during active disease. Each CDR3 is given without its conserved first and last residue. The listing skips clone size in some rows; elsewhere it reads once, few, many or a size class.

>TRBV21-1|-
ASSSATPYEQY
>TRBV19|-
ASSRVAAYTDTQY
>TRBV27|few
ASSSRDRSTNYGYT
>TRBV10-3|once
AIRGDSGAYGYT
>TRBV12-3/TRBV12-4|-
ASSFRGYYGYT
>TRBV7-3|-
ASSMTGYDGYT
>TRBV29-1|few
SVAGEVGEQY
>TRBV11-3|-
ASSSHPGSPLH
>TRBV2|-
ASSESGYGGYT
>TRBV30|-
AWRRQGIPYEQY
>TRBV6-6|-
ASSYSMATEAF
>TRBV4-3|-
ASSQDYRGASEKLF
>TRBV15|-
ATRTDRLFYNEQF
>TRBV18|-
ASSPQGDRGSPKNYGYT
>TRBV5-1|-
ASSWQVSTDTQY
>TRBV5-6|few
ASSRYRGSTEAF
>TRBV30|-
AWSHRGRDTEAF
>TRBV6-1|-
ASSGRLAGNNANTGELF
>TRBV28|-
ASTSTGQYEQY
>TRBV5-4|-
ASSLGGLLSYEQY
>TRBV27|-
ASRGLDSSGNTIY
>TRBV11-2|-
ASSLDVLYYEQY
>TRBV2|-
ASKGQGFYEQY
>TRBV5-1|-
ASSFRGPTSNTGELF
>TRBV6-2/TRBV6-3|-
ASSFRETQY
>TRBV23-1|-
ASSQSYGKVDRASSYNEQF
>TRBV2|-
ASGGQGLDTQY
>TRBV7-4|-
ASSFSLSSGFGTGSTDTQY
>TRBV12-3/TRBV12-4|few
ASSFQFRTEAF
>TRBV29-1|-
SVDVTGNTGELF
>TRBV6-6|-
ASSLSGSGTGELF
>TRBV14|-
ASSPSRAQGHGQLF
>TRBV28|-
ASSLTGRAYEQY
>TRBV15|-
ATSITGADKLF
>TRBV6-5|-
ASNLAGDNEQF
>TRBV28|-
ASSLPLTGPEKLF
>TRBV19|-
ASSATGITEAF
>TRBV28|once
ASSLWAGGSSYEQY
>TRBV7-8|-
ASSLERDTPLH
>TRBV12-3/TRBV12-4|-
ASSLQSNQPQH
>TRBV6-2/TRBV6-3|-
ASSYSIYRGRGEDIQY
>TRBV28|-
ASSLGGQYRGYT
>TRBV28|-
ASRRRDVFMNTEAF
>TRBV9|-
ASSRGLETQY
>TRBV6-2/TRBV6-3|-
ASSWDGSTYEQY
>TRBV2|-
ASTTDRVGNQPQH
>TRBV6-2/TRBV6-3|-
ASSFNWARAF
>TRBV5-1|-
ASTRQGAANTGELF
>TRBV24-1|-
ATSTGERRSEQF
>TRBV2|-
ASSSSSLVAEQF
>TRBV10-3|few
AIRPGVTDTQY
>TRBV30|-
AWSQQMNTEAF
>TRBV5-5|-
ASSPLFSGELF
>TRBV19|-
ASSEPGRGYT
>TRBV7-2|-
ASSRQVNTEAF
>TRBV7-3|-
ASSAQGRQPQH
>TRBV6-5|once
ASSSGIIDTQY
>TRBV5-6|-
ASSLNRAWSYEQY